The source of this TCR beta chain is a study of T-cell reconstitution after alpha-beta-depleted transplantation in children (dated by TCRdb to about 2016). Some background on the complete study: Using TCR repertoire profiling, the study followed T-cell immune reconstitution in a quantitative way in children after TCRalphabeta/CD19-depleted allogeneic hematopoietic cell transplantation. General conclusions and limits of the study: About two months after transplant, the apparently early recovery of alphabetaT-cell counts reportedly depended on just several hundred clones that had expanded rapidly and came from non-depleted graft cells. Over subsequent months, a decline in hyperexpanded clone frequencies was noted, and after one year, T-cell counts and TCRbeta diversity were mostly ascribed to newly produced T cells. In some patients, the high TCRbeta diversity seen at day 60 was put down to recipient T cells and intrathymic progenitors that had survived conditioning.

As regards this clonotype: It has no known antigen specificity. No clone much larger than this one lies a single base away; base qualities are absent.

CDR1 and CDR2 are read off the germline V gene (reference sequence) as SEHNR and FQNEAQ. V is shortened by 1 base, J by 1 base, and the region joining them spans 13 bases. The CDR3, from cysteine to phenylalanine, totals 17 residues. The kept DNA is CDR3 alone, 51 bases in frame from the first base. Receptors were amplified or captured by PCR. Data came from an Illumina HiSeq 2500. TCR libraries were prepared with molecular barcoding, using unique molecular identifiers to normalize TCRbeta repertoire quantification. In TCRdb, the public reads were trimmed at Q25 with fastp and aligned with MiXCR, with productive beta chains retained. Under each unique CDR3 protein, matching rows form one entry showing the most common genes and DNA. Within this sample are hundreds of thousands of distinct CDR3 sequences, with approximately 12% of them counted one time only. The ten biggest clones cover 2.2% of the sample.

Reading the label with the study, this specimen's treatment or condition is: allogeneic hematopoietic cell transplantation with graft depleted of TCRalphabeta T cells and CD19 B cells. The children who served as transplant recipients had been given grafts of TCRalphabeta/CD19-depleted allogeneic hematopoietic cells. This sequence originates from a male patient between 5 and 17 years old who had a stem cell transplant for acute myeloid leukemia, so the T cells may come from the graft donor. The source was PBMCs, mostly from graft donor cells, collected 360 days after TCRalphabeta/CD19-depleted stem cell transplant. The chain is encoded by TRBV7-9 joined to TRBJ2-2; the D gene lacks a confident call. At the DNA level, the sequence is TGTGCCAGCAGCTTAGGTTTAGGAGACAAGAACACCGGGGAGCTGTTTTTT. The translation is CASSLGLGDKNTGELFF.